This T cell receptor (beta chain) is from a study of Graves' ophthalmopathy and Graves' hyperthyroidism. For repertoire sequencing, the TCR beta CDR3 regions were amplified from RNA transcripts. Following a first-round RT-PCR that used HTBI primers, a second-round multiplex PCR was carried out. MiXCR, run by TCRdb on the multiplex PCR reads, gives a single entry per CDR3 protein. The sample lists about 740,000 distinct CDR3 sequences, roughly 40% occurring once. The CDR3 extends over 13 amino acids. Trimming stripped 8 bases from V and 5 bases from J, with 15 bases between. Germline assignment: CDR1 SGHDN and CDR2 FVKESK.

The clonotype comes from an adult man with Graves' ophthalmopathy. This chain joins TRBV14 and TRBJ2-5; D is unclear. Sequencing was performed on peripheral blood. The CDR3 DNA is TGTGCCAGCGGTCGTGGCTTCGAGGAGACCCAGTACTTC. Translation: CASGRGFEETQYF.